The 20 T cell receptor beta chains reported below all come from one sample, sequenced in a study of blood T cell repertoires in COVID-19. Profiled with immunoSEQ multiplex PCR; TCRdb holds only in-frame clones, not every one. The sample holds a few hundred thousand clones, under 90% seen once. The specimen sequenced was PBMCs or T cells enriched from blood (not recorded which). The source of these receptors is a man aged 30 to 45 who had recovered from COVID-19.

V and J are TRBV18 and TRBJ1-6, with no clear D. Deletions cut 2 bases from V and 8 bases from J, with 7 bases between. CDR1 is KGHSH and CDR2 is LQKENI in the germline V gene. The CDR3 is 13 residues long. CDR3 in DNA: TGTGCCAGCTCACCAAGACAAGATTCACCCCTCCACTTT. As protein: CASSPRQDSPLHF.

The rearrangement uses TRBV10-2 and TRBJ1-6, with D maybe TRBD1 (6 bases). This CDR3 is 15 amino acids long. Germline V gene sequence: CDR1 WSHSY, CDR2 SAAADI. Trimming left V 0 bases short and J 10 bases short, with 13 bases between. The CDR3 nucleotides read TGCGCCAGCAGTGAGTCGGGGGCCAGGAACTCACCCCTCCACTTT. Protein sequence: CASSESGARNSPLHF.

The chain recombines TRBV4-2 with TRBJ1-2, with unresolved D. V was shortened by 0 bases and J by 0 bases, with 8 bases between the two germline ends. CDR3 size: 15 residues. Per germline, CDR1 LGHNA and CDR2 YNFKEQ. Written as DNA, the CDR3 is TGTGCCAGCAGCCAAGACGTGCGGACTAACTATGGCTACACCTTC. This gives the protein CASSQDVRTNYGYTF.

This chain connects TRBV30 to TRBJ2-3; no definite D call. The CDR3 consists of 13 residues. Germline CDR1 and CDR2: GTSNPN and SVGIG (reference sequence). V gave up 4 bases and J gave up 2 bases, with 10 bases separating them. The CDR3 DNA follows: TGTGCCTGGACCAAGCCCCCCACAGATACGCAGTATTTT. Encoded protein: CAWTKPPTDTQYF.

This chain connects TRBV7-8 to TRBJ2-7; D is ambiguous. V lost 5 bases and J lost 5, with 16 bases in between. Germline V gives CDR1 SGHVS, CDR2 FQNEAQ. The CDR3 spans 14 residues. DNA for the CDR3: TGTGCCAGCAGCCTTGGCCCTCTCCGGGACGAGCAGTACTTC. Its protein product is CASSLGPLRDEQYF. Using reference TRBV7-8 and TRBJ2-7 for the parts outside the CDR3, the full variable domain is GAGVSQSPRYKVAKRGQDVALRCDPISGHVSLFWYQQALGQGPEFLTYFQNEAQLDKSGLPSDRFFAERPEGSVSTLKIQRTQQEDSAVYLCASSLGPLRDEQYFGPGTRLTVT.

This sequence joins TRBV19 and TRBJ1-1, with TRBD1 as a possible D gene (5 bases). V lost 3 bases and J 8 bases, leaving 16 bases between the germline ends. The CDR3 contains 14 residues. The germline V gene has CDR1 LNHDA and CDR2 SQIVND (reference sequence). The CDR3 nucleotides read TGTGCCAGTAGTATCGTGGAGGGACGAGGGGAAGCTTTCTTT. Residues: CASSIVEGRGEAFF.

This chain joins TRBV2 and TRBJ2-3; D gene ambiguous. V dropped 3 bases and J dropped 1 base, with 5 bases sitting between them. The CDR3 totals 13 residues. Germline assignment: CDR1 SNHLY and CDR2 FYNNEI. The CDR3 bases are TGTGCCAGCAGTGATCCAGGCACAGATACGCAGTATTTT. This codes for CASSDPGTDTQYF. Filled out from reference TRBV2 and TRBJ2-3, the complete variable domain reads EPEVTQTPSHQVTQMGQEVILRCVPISNHLYFYWYRQILGQKVEFLVSFYNNEISEKSEIFDDQFSVERPDGSNFTLKIRSTKLEDSAMYFCASSDPGTDTQYFGPGTRLTVL.

The CDR3 region is CASSPDRAPGGTEAFF. CDR3 bases: TGCGCCAGCAGCCCGGACAGGGCCCCCGGAGGCACTGAAGCTTTCTTT. This chain joins TRBV10-2 and TRBJ1-1, with TRBD1 matching over 8 bases. Germline V CDR1 and CDR2: WSHSY, SAAADI. Trimming cost V 6 bases and J 4 bases; bases outside gene matches: 13. CDR3 length: 16 amino acids.

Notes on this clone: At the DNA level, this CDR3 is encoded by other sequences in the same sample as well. For the CDR3, the DNA is TGTGCCAGCAGCCTTACAGATACGCAGTATTTT. Translation: CASSLTDTQYF. The chain has TRBV5-4 and TRBJ2-3; no clear D gene. Per germline, CDR1 SGHNT and CDR2 YYREEE (reference sequence). CDR3 size: 11 residues. V was clipped by 4 bases and J by 3 bases, with 3 bases between them.

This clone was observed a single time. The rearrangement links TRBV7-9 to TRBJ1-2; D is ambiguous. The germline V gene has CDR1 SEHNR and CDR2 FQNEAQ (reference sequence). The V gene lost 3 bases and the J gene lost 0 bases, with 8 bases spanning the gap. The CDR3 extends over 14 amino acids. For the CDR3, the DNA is TGTGCCAGCAGCTTGCGGGGAACTAACTATGGCTACACCTTC. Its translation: CASSLRGTNYGYTF.

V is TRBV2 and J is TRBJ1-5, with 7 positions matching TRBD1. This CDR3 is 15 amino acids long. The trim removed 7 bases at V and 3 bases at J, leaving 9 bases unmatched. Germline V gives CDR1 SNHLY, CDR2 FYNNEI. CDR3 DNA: TGTGCCAGCAAAAACAGGGGCCATTTCAATCAGCCCCAGCATTTT. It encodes CASKNRGHFNQPQHF.

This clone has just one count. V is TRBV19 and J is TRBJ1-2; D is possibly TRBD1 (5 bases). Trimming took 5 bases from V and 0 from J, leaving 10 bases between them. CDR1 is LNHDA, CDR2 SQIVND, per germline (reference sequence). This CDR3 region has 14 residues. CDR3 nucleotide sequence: TGTGCCAGTAGTCAGGGATTATCTAACTATGGCTACACCTTC. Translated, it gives CASSQGLSNYGYTF.

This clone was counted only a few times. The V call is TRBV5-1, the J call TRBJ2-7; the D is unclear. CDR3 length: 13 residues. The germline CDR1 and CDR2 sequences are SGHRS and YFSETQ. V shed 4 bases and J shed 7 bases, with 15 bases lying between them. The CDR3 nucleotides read TGCGCCAGCAGCCTTCCAACCCTCGGGGAGCAGTACTTC. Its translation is CASSLPTLGEQYF.

The CDR3 sequence: CASSLVSSGGQRRGYTF. CDR3 sequence (DNA): TGCGCCAGCAGCTTGGTTAGTAGCGGGGGGCAACGGCGGGGCTACACCTTC. The chain recombines TRBV5-1 with TRBJ1-2; tentatively, D is TRBD1 (6 bases). Per germline, CDR1 SGHRS and CDR2 YFSETQ. V was trimmed by 0 bases and J by 8 bases, leaving 23 bases between them. The CDR3 consists of 17 residues.

In DNA, the CDR3 is TGTGCCAGCAGCGCACTTTTTGATACGCAGTATTTT. This codes for CASSALFDTQYF. V is TRBV9 and J is TRBJ2-3; D is unclear. The CDR3 has 12 amino acids. The V gene lost 3 bases and the J gene lost 6 bases, with 8 bases spanning the gap. Germline V gene lookup returns CDR1 SGDLS and CDR2 YYNGEE. Full variable domain (missing parts from reference TRBV9 and TRBJ2-3): DSGVTQTPKHLITATGQRVTLRCSPRSGDLSVYWYQQSLDQGLQFLIQYYNGEERAKGNILERFSAQQFPDLHSELNLSSLELGDSALYFCASSALFDTQYFGPGTRLTVL.

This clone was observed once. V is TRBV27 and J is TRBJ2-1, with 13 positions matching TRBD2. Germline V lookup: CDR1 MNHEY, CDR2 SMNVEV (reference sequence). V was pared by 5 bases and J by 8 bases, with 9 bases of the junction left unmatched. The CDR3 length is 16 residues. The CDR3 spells CASSPSRTSGSYEQFF. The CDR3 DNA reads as TGTGCCAGCAGTCCTTCTCGGACTAGCGGGAGCTATGAGCAGTTCTTC.

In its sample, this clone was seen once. The CDR3 nucleotides are TGTGCCAGCAGCCGACTAGCCTGGGAGACCCAGTACTTC. Translating gives CASSRLAWETQYF. The chain uses TRBV3-1 (or the pseudogene TRBV3-2) and TRBJ2-5; 7 positions agree with TRBD2. V gave up 4 bases and J gave up 5 bases; unmatched junction bases: 4. Germline V gene lookup returns CDR1 LGHDT and CDR2 YNNKEL (reference sequence). The CDR3 has 13 amino acids.

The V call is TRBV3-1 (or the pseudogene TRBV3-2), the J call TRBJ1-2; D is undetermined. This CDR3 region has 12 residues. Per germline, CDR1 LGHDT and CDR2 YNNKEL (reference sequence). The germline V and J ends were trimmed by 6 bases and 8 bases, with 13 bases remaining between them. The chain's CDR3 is CASSPQTGGYTF. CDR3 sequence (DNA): TGTGCCAGCAGTCCGCAAACGGGGGGCTACACCTTC.

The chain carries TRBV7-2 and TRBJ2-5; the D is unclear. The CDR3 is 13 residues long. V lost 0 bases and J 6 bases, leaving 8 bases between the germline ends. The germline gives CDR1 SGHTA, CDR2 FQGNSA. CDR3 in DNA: TGTGCCAGCAGCTTAGCCTGGCACCAGACCCAGTACTTC. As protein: CASSLAWHQTQYF.

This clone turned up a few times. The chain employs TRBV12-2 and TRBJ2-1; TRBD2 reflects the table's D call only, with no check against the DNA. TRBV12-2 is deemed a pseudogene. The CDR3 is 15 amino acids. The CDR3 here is CASQRTSGISNEQFF. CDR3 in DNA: TGTGCAAGTCAAAGGACTAGCGGGATAAGCAATGAGCAGTTCTTC.